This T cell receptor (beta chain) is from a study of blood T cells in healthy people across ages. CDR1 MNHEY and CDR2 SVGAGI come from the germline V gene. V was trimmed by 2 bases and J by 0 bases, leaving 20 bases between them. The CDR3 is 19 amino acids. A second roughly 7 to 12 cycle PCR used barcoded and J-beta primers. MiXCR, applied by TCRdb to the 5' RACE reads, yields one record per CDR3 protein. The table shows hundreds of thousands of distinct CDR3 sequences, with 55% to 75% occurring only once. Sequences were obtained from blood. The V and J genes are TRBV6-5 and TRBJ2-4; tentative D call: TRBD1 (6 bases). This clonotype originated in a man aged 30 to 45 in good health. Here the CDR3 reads CASSYGGARGALAKNIQYF. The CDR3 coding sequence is TGTGCCAGCAGTTACGGTGGAGCCAGGGGTGCCCTAGCCAAAAACATTCAGTACTTC.